This T cell receptor (beta chain) was sequenced during a study of blood T cell repertoires in COVID-19. The authors' processing: Estimation of nucleated cell counts relied on the amplification of reference gene primers. The repertoire was sequenced with immunoSEQ multiplex PCR; TCRdb's copy has only in-frame clones and lacks some. V, J and clone size reflect that table, while D and trimming were determined from the DNA. The data show about 60,000 clones, with around 90% seen just once and 2% to 2.5% held by the top ten. The sequence was obtained from a man in his sixties with acute or convalescent COVID-19. The sample consisted of peripheral blood.

CDR3 loop: CASSDSDRGQETQYF. The CDR3 DNA reads TGTGCCAGCAGCGACTCCGACAGGGGGCAAGAGACCCAGTACTTC. V is TRBV7-9 and J is TRBJ2-5; 9 nucleotides match TRBD1. CDR3 size: 15 residues. V dropped 5 bases and J dropped 2; count of bases not matched to a gene: 6. Per germline, CDR1 SEHNR and CDR2 FQNEAQ (reference sequence). The entire variable domain, with the rest obtained from reference TRBV7-9 and TRBJ2-5, is as follows: DTGVSQNPRHKITKRGQNVTFRCDPISEHNRLYWYRQTLGQGPEFLTYFQNEAQLEKSRLLSDRFSAERPKGSFSTLEIQRTEQGDSAMYLCASSDSDRGQETQYFGPGTRLLVL.